These 18 T cell receptor beta chains came from one sample sequenced in a study of T cell responses to AZD1222 COVID-19 vaccine. Sequencing was performed with immunoSEQ multiplex PCR; in TCRdb, only in-frame clones are kept and a portion is missing. The repertoire includes some 99,000 clones, around 87% of them detected once, and 4% to 5.5% sits in the top ten. Sequenced material: peripheral blood, taken 28 days after the second AZD1222 dose. The origin of the receptors is an adult who received the AZD1222 COVID-19 vaccine.

On this clone itself: This sample includes further DNA sequences coding for the same CDR3. V gene TRBV19 combines with J gene TRBJ1-2, with D perhaps TRBD1 (5 bases). This CDR3 region has 13 residues. V lost 3 bases to trimming and J lost 2 bases, with 7 bases between them. CDR1 and CDR2 (germline): LNHDA, SQIVND (reference sequence). CDR3 coding DNA: TGTGCCAGTAGTATCGACAGCAACTATGGCTACACCTTC. This translates into CASSIDSNYGYTF. Filled out from reference TRBV19 and TRBJ1-2, the complete variable domain reads DGGITQSPKYLFRKEGQNVTLSCEQNLNHDAMYWYRQDPGQGLRLIYYSQIVNDFQKGDIAEGYSVSREKKESFPLTVTSAQKNPTAFYLCASSIDSNYGYTFGSGTRLTVV.

The chain couples TRBV27 to TRBJ2-7, with 7 bases aligning to TRBD1. Germline trimming cut 4 bases from V and 3 bases from J; bases unmatched to any gene: 12. The germline CDR1 and CDR2 sequences are MNHEY and SMNVEV (reference sequence). The CDR3 spans 16 residues. The CDR3, as DNA: TGTGCCAGCAGTTCCCACCAATTCCGGGACAGCTACGAGCAGTACTTC. Translation: CASSSHQFRDSYEQYF.

V gene TRBV5-6 combines with J gene TRBJ2-4, with 9 bases fitting TRBD2. This CDR3 spans 17 amino acids. Germline CDR1 SGHDT, CDR2 YYEEEE. V lost 0 bases, J lost 8 bases, and 12 bases stayed unmatched. The CDR3 sequence is CASSLARLREGRYIQYF. The CDR3 bases are TGTGCCAGCAGCTTGGCCCGGTTGCGGGAGGGCCGGTACATTCAGTACTTC. Based on the CDR3 plus reference TRBV5-6 and TRBJ2-4, the full variable domain is DAGVTQSPTHLIKTRGQQVTLRCSPKSGHDTVSWYQQALGQGPQFIFQYYEEEERQRGNFPDRFSGHQFPNYSSELNVNALLLGDSALYLCASSLARLREGRYIQYFGAGTRLSVL.

This clone is termed medium-sized. This chain connects TRBV10-3 to TRBJ1-1, with a tentative D call TRBD1 (5 bases). The length of the CDR3 is 14 residues. CDR1 is ENHRY and CDR2 is SYGVKD in the germline V gene. The germline V and J ends were trimmed by 10 bases and 5 bases, with 20 bases remaining between them. The CDR3: CATISGTRGTEAFF. CDR3 coding DNA: TGTGCCACGATTTCAGGGACGAGGGGAACTGAAGCTTTCTTT.

The CDR3: CASSSIWGQETQYF. In DNA form, the CDR3 reads TGTGCCAGCAGTTCCATCTGGGGCCAGGAGACCCAGTACTTC. The chain uses TRBV27 and TRBJ2-5; maybe TRBD1 (5 bases). This CDR3 contains 14 residues. The germline CDR1 and CDR2 sequences are MNHEY and SMNVEV (reference sequence). The germline V and J ends were trimmed by 4 bases and 5 bases, with 14 bases remaining between them.

The chain employs TRBV28 and TRBJ2-2; D gene ambiguous. The CDR3 sequence is 15 residues long. CDR1 is MDHEN, CDR2 SYDVKM, per germline. V was clipped by 7 bases and J by 1 base, with 13 bases between them. DNA of the CDR3: TGTGCCAGCATCAATAGTCTAGGGAACACCGGGGAGCTGTTTTTT. Translated: CASINSLGNTGELFF.

V usage is TRBV5-5 and J usage is TRBJ1-5; D uncertain. Germline lookup yields CDR1 SGHKS and CDR2 YYEKEE (reference sequence). This CDR3 has 15 amino acids. V lost 0 bases and J 2 bases, leaving 9 bases between the germline ends. The CDR3 loop reads CASSLVHLGNQPQHF. CDR3 bases: TGTGCCAGCAGCTTGGTACATCTCGGCAATCAGCCCCAGCATTTT.

This clone showed up just once. This CDR3 is also generated by other DNA sequences in the sample. This sequence joins TRBV7-9 and TRBJ2-1; 8 nucleotides match TRBD2. Germline V CDR1 and CDR2: SEHNR, FQNEAQ (reference sequence). There are 13 residues in the CDR3. After removal of 5 bases from V and 6 bases from J, the junction contained 3 bases not matched to a gene. As DNA, the CDR3 is TGTGCCAGCAGCCCTGGGACTAGCAATGAGCAGTTCTTC. It translates to CASSPGTSNEQFF.

There are many counts of this clone. The chain recombines TRBV23-1 with TRBJ1-1; maybe TRBD1 (5 bases). TRBV23-1 is an open reading frame, and its role is uncertain. Trimming stripped 0 bases from V and 4 bases from J, with 15 bases between. The CDR3 extends over 16 amino acids. The CDR3 here is CASSQSGGRLGTEAFF. In DNA, the CDR3 is TGCGCCAGCAGTCAATCGGGGGGAAGGCTGGGCACTGAAGCTTTCTTT.

This clone was seen only once. CDR3 in DNA: TGTGCCAGCAGCGCCCTTCCCTCAAGTCCCGGGACAGGGAACGGGGGCTATGGCTACACCTTC. Translating it yields CASSALPSSPGTGNGGYGYTF. The rearrangement links TRBV21-1 to TRBJ1-2; the DNA was not compared with TRBD1, the D call given in the table. TRBV21-1 is listed as a pseudogene. CDR3 length: 21 amino acids.

The chain couples TRBV12-3 or TRBV12-4 to TRBJ2-1; D not resolved. This CDR3 comprises 13 residues. Trimming took off 5 bases at V and 3 bases at J, with 8 bases between the two ends. The CDR3 protein is CASSTTGYNEQFF. CDR3 nucleotides: TGTGCCAGCAGTACCACTGGCTACAATGAGCAGTTCTTC.

The V gene is TRBV9, the J gene TRBJ2-3; possibly TRBD2 for D (5 bases). This CDR3 spans 17 amino acids. Germline V CDR1 and CDR2: SGDLS, YYNGEE. Trimming pared 0 bases from V and 1 base from J, leaving 15 bases between. CDR3 coding DNA: TGTGCCAGCAGCGTAGACTCAAGCGGTCCGGGCACAGATACGCAGTATTTT. Protein: CASSVDSSGPGTDTQYF.

This clone was counted once. V and J are TRBV5-1 and TRBJ2-5, with D perhaps TRBD1 or TRBD2 (5 bases each). The germline gives CDR1 SGHRS, CDR2 YFSETQ. The V gene lost 4 bases and the J gene lost 5 bases, with 15 bases spanning the gap. The CDR3 runs to 14 residues. The CDR3: CASSTRDAGETQYF. The CDR3 bases are TGCGCCAGCAGCACCCGGGACGCAGGGGAGACCCAGTACTTC. Together with reference TRBV5-1 and TRBJ2-5, the CDR3 gives the full variable domain: KAGVTQTPRYLIKTRGQQVTLSCSPISGHRSVSWYQQTPGQGLQFLFEYFSETQRNKGNFPGRFSGRQFSNSRSEMNVSTLELGDSALYLCASSTRDAGETQYFGPGTRLLVL.

The CDR3 spells CASSYGQGYQPQHF. The CDR3, as DNA: TGTGCCAGCAGTTACGGCCAGGGCTATCAGCCCCAGCATTTT. This chain joins TRBV6-2 or TRBV6-3 and TRBJ1-5; a possible D gene is TRBD1 (5 bases). Germline lookup yields CDR1 MNHEY and CDR2 SVGEGT. The CDR3 is made up of 14 amino acids. Trimming took off 2 bases at V and 5 bases at J, with 10 bases between the two ends.

This clone has more than one count but fewer than ten. The chain is built from TRBV6-5 and TRBJ1-3, with unresolved D. The CDR3 contains 12 residues. Trimming removed 6 bases at V and 4 bases at J, with 7 bases between. Germline-derived CDR1 and CDR2 are MNHEY and SVGAGI. As DNA, the CDR3 is TGTGCCAGCAGCTCCCAGGGAAACACCATATATTTT. Translating gives CASSSQGNTIYF.

The chain links TRBV12-3 or TRBV12-4 to TRBJ1-6, with unresolved D. This CDR3 has 13 amino acids. Deletions cut 1 base from V and 7 bases from J, with 5 bases between. The CDR3 here is CASSLVQNSPLHF. The CDR3 DNA follows: TGTGCCAGCAGTTTAGTACAGAATTCACCCCTCCACTTT.

This chain connects TRBV6-5 to TRBJ2-7; the D gene could be TRBD1 or TRBD2 (5 bases each). Germline V gene sequence: CDR1 MNHEY, CDR2 SVGAGI. The CDR3 loop spans 15 amino acids. V lost 4 bases, J lost 7 bases, and 20 bases lay in between. The CDR3 region is CASSSPGRLFGEQYF. The CDR3 DNA reads as TGTGCCAGCAGTTCGCCGGGGCGCTTGTTCGGGGAGCAGTACTTC.

The rearrangement joins TRBV3-1 (or the pseudogene TRBV3-2) to TRBJ2-7, with 8 bases lining up with TRBD1. After removal of 4 bases from V and 0 bases from J, the junction contained 5 bases not matched to a gene. CDR1 and CDR2 (germline): LGHDT, YNNKEL (reference sequence). The CDR3 consists of 15 residues. The CDR3 DNA reads as TGTGCCAGCAGCCTCGGACAGGGTAGCTCCTACGAGCAGTACTTC. Protein: CASSLGQGSSYEQYF.